These T cell receptor beta chains were read from a single sample in a study of blood T cell repertoires in COVID-19. Using immunoSEQ multiplex PCR, the repertoire was profiled, and TCRdb retains in-frame clones only, with some absent. The repertoire holds about 140,000 clones, with approximately 88% as singletons. Sequenced material: peripheral blood. These receptors came from a woman between 50 and 59 years old with acute or convalescent COVID-19. CDR3s include the opening cysteine and the closing phenylalanine or tryptophan.

v_gene,j_gene,CDR3aa
TRBV4-1,TRBJ1-6,CASSQESRDSYNSPLHF
TRBV21-1,TRBJ2-7,CASSQPRGERTAYEQYF
TRBV7-3,TRBJ1-2,CASSQDSGTSWGYTF
TRBV2,TRBJ2-2,CASSGRDRNLDTGELFF
TRBV25-1,TRBJ1-2,CASSEYVDYGYTF
TRBV4-2,TRBJ2-2,CASSHLIAGPGTGELFF
TRBV3-1/TRBV3-2,TRBJ2-7,CASSPKVGQPRKAREQYF
TRBV29-1,TRBJ2-4,CSVEGGMGNIQYF
TRBV9,TRBJ1-6,CASSVGRRSPLHF
TRBV20-1,TRBJ1-1,CSASKGGPLTEAFF
TRBV13,TRBJ2-3,CASKLAGSTDTQYF
TRBV30,TRBJ2-3,CAWRLAGARDTQYF
TRBV5-8,TRBJ1-6,CASSLGSAVSLVSPLHF
TRBV18,TRBJ1-4,CASSTGTDNEKLFF
TRBV13,TRBJ1-1,CASSLTEGTEAFF
TRBV5-6,TRBJ2-6,CASSFSGSSGANVLTF
TRBV28,TRBJ2-7,CASTTPLTIFEQYF
TRBV7-9,TRBJ2-7,CASSLGLAEAYEQYF
TRBV28,TRBJ1-2,CASRTPSGQGAGGYTF
TRBV27,TRBJ1-5,CASSLPLGPQHF
TRBV29-1,TRBJ1-1,CSVHTGQSSTEAFF
TRBV7-8,TRBJ1-5,CASSSSPSNQPQHF
TRBV30,TRBJ2-5,CAWSVQVETQYF
TRBV7-9,TRBJ1-4,CASTKTGLVEKLFF
TRBV24-1,TRBJ2-3,CATSDNRAQSTDTQYF
TRBV18,TRBJ1-6,CASSQTGYDSPLHF
TRBV19,TRBJ2-5,CASSMGRQETQYF
TRBV23-1,TRBJ1-4,CASSIWYRGRNEKLFF
TRBV3-1/TRBV3-2,TRBJ2-1,CASSHDSGGPYNEQFF
TRBV6-5,TRBJ2-1,CASGTSGPNEQFF
TRBV6-5,TRBJ1-6,CASSYSITGRGSPLHF
TRBV5-4,TRBJ1-2,CASSLGWGQNYGYTF
TRBV28,TRBJ1-2,CASSESPQVYGYTF
TRBV2,TRBJ1-2,CASSPTGSYGYTF
TRBV19,TRBJ1-1,CASSIAPGEAFF
TRBV4-1,TRBJ2-2,CASSLWSGGDTGELFF
TRBV5-6,TRBJ2-2,CASSLGLAGWGSTGELFF
TRBV7-3,TRBJ2-1,CASSPGGPADEQFF
TRBV7-8,TRBJ1-2,CASSRTDGYTF
TRBV29-1,TRBJ1-2,CSVGTEHTNYGYTF
TRBV5-1,TRBJ1-1,CASSLNPGLNTEAFF
TRBV13,TRBJ1-5,CASSLGQGNQPQHF
TRBV24-1,TRBJ2-5,CATSDPRVSGETQYF
TRBV12-3/TRBV12-4,TRBJ2-1,CASTPTSGYEQFF
TRBV7-8,TRBJ1-1,CASSPNGGDTEAFF
TRBV4-1,TRBJ2-7,CASSQLTGVPYEQYF
TRBV5-8,TRBJ2-1,CASQGRGSYNEQFF
TRBV13,TRBJ1-2,CASSPDLEGADGGYTF
TRBV6-5,TRBJ2-7,CASSYADWDTAYEQYF
TRBV27,TRBJ1-3,CASSLYLRGLSGNTIYF
TRBV5-8,TRBJ2-1,CASSTGSFSYNEQFF
TRBV9,TRBJ2-7,CASGPAAGTYEQYF
TRBV10-3,TRBJ1-4,CAISESTPGDEKLFF